This T cell receptor (beta chain) was documented in a study of cytomegalovirus exposure and HLA in healthy donors (dated by TCRdb to between 2016 and 2019). Background for the entire study: An earlier analysis of some 620 of the donors reported approximately 260 Gb of sequence data and 95 million to 140 million unique TCR beta sequences obtained from approximately 180 million T cells. An early release that covered more than 550 HLA-typed donors contained approximately 300 gigabases of sequencing data and tens of millions of unique TCR sequences. Among the roughly 430 genotyped donors, around 81% belonged to the genetic ancestry cluster associated with self-reported Caucasian donors. The study was designed to test whether signatures of past pathogen exposure could be identified by cataloging public T cell receptors. The study used immunosequencing to profile the T cell repertoires of approximately 640 subjects and linked those repertoires to cytomegalovirus serostatus. Besides the first cohort of more than 650 subjects, a separate validation cohort made up of about 120 different subjects was used. High-throughput TCR immunosequencing, statistical association of individual TCRs with disease status, and machine learning were combined to predict cytomegalovirus infection status. A later analysis re-analyzed previously published TCR beta repertoires from 666 donors and added high-resolution HLA genotyping to study TCR occurrence patterns. The later analysis used no new phenotypic data to find candidate immune exposures, relying instead on TCR beta sequences and their occurrence across donors. An earlier analysis of 450 to 750 of the donors used high-throughput TCR beta sequencing to judge whether each TCR beta V gene segment behaved as functional or pseudogenic. Donor age, sex, ethnicity and CMV serostatus were compiled together with the repertoire data. A later genetic analysis took genome-wide SNP genotypes for about 60% of the roughly 670 donors and used that subset as a discovery cohort. Every discovery cohort repertoire had been produced on one sequencing platform. Class I and class II HLA loci were covered by the typing at four-digit resolution. Typing coverage varied by locus: 629-630 donors for A, B, C, DRB1 and DQB1; around 560 for DQA1; about 600 for DPA1; roughly 450 for DPB1. Because of strong linkage in the cohort, a handful of DR-DQ haplotypes were treated as single units for association and clustering. Among almost 400 genotyped donors of the cohort, an average of 235,054 unique TCR beta nucleotide sequences were sequenced per donor, roughly 20% of them non-productive. The study at large found these results: Because counts were too low, more than 15 rarely observed V segments, including chromosome 9 orphons, were excluded from the earlier analysis of 587 of the donors. The presence/absence analyses assumed that sequencing depth was roughly uniform across donors, and that assumption may not be true. A total of 164 TCR beta chains were listed by the study as associated with cytomegalovirus. Most TCR sequences were observed very rarely across donors, whereas some public TCRs were present in many individuals. Correlated functional status among segregating V segments might reflect linkage disequilibrium, but an unknown experimental factor could not be ruled out. A later analysis found that most CMV-associated TCR beta chains appeared HLA-restricted, with HLA associations seemingly driven largely by CMV exposure. A further reported finding was that TCR beta sequences accurately predicted the HLA-A and HLA-B alleles for most subjects in the first cohort. Compared with equally common non-associated chains, HLA-associated TCR beta chains in a later analysis were more clonally expanded and had lower generation probabilities. Cytomegalovirus status was reported to be diagnosed by the classifier with high specificity and sensitivity in both the original and validation cohorts. A later analysis reported that several top co-occurrence clusters appeared linked to parvovirus B19, influenza, CMV and Epstein-Barr virus. For the cohort, immune exposure information was limited to CMV serostatus. In vitro tests confirmed that a few of the cytomegalovirus-associated TCR beta chains recognize cytomegalovirus antigens. In an earlier analysis of roughly 500 of the donors, most TCR beta V segments appeared in productive rearrangements about 90% or about 30% of the time, broadly matching IMGT annotations. A later analysis associated around 16,000 TCR beta sequences with specific HLA alleles at a false discovery rate of 0.05. The authors suggested that the approach could potentially be generalized to other disease states and immunological phenotypes. In a later analysis, TCR association rates were found to vary across HLA loci, with the most associated TCRs seen for DRB1 alleles and the fewest for HLA-C alleles. A cluster of highly shared sequence variants was judged likely to represent a technical artifact of the sequencing pipeline. According to a later genetic analysis, donors in an Asian-associated ancestry cluster had fewer N-insertions in productive TCRs than the approximately 610-donor mean. Assigning TCR associations to individual alleles was difficult when HLA alleles, especially DR and DQ, strongly co-occurred. Some IMGT-functional V segments, including TRBV6-2 and TRBV6-3, could not be distinguished by the 87-base-pair reads and were therefore excluded. An association between a missense DCLRE1C variant and V-gene and J-gene trimming of TCR beta chains was found in a later genetic analysis and replicated in an independent cohort. Only TCR beta chains were sequenced in this cohort, and the absence of alpha or paired-chain data limited detectable features. Because some donors lacked HLA typing at each locus, the association tests relied only on the typed subset.

From a lookup of the germline V gene, CDR1 and CDR2 are SGHRS and YFSETQ. V is reduced by 0 bases and J by 3 bases, leaving a spacing of 7 bases between them. From the cysteine up to the phenylalanine, the CDR3 has a length of 14 residues. The entry retains the CDR3 DNA only, 42 bases that are in frame from base 1. The cohort was made up of under 800 healthy bone marrow donors. All cohort members were sampled while nominally healthy, although unrecorded immune exposures were likely present. The donor was CMV seronegative and belonged to the group of 350 to 400 seronegative cohort members. A peripheral blood sample was provided by each donor, and peripheral blood mononuclear cells were used for TCR beta sequencing. The Qiagen DNeasy Blood Extraction Kit was used to extract genomic DNA from the blood cell samples. With regard to this clone: The antigen it recognizes is unknown. Base quality data are lacking; no much larger clone is found one base away. Distinct nucleotide sequences in the sample also encode this CDR3.

The protocol used for the library was the immunoSEQ multiplex PCR assay. For the multiplex PCR, a mixture combining 60 forward primers for TCR Vbeta segments and 13 reverse primers for TCR Jbeta segments was used. A multiplex PCR assay on genomic DNA amplified the CDR3 region of rearranged TCR beta genes. Amplified TCR beta libraries were sequenced as 87-base-pair reads on the Illumina HiSeq System. As for the authors' bioinformatics: A later analysis tallied about 77 million unique TCR beta chains across the approximately 670 repertoires, and some 10 million of those chains were shared by two or more donors. To remove PCR and sequencing errors, raw reads were error-corrected and collapsed into unique sequences using a nearest-neighbor algorithm that merged closely related sequences. Alignment of CDR3 sequences to IMGT reference sequences was used to assign V, D and J gene segments. For a sequence to be retained, a match of at least six nucleotides to both a V gene segment and a J gene segment was required. A rearrangement counted as productive if the CDR3 had no stop codons and remained in frame with V and J, and every other rearrangement counted as non-productive. Following IMGT convention, CDR3 was defined as the stretch from the second conserved V-encoded cysteine up to the conserved J-encoded phenylalanine. Sequences without an unambiguous match to a single V gene segment were excluded from the earlier analysis of about 600 of the donors. In an earlier analysis of some 590 of the donors, V segments were called functional above 56.7% productive rearrangements and were called segregating when the between-donor standard deviation exceeded 5%. A statistical classification framework was built to diagnose cytomegalovirus status from the catalog of TCR beta chain sequences. In a later analysis, V and J genes were assigned by comparing TCR nucleotide sequences against IMGT/GENE-DB human TR gene sequences. A later analysis assigned CDR3 sequences and most-parsimonious VDJ recombination scenarios with the TCRdist pipeline. A later analysis defined each TCR beta chain by its CDR3 amino acid sequence plus V-gene family, and excluded reads lacking a unique V-gene family. To address suspected cross-contamination and a sequencing artifact, a later analysis removed 592 highly shared, low-generation-probability nucleotide sequences. In a later analysis, a clonal expansion index was calculated for each public chain from normalized within-repertoire ranks of inferred template counts. In a later analysis, generation probabilities were computed using a VDJ recombination model fitted to out-of-frame rearrangements, and the results were checked against IGoR. Hypergeometric tests were used in a later analysis to score TCR-TCR, TCR-HLA and TCR-CMV co-occurrence, with a repertoire-size bias correction applied to the TCR pairs. False discovery rates were estimated in a later analysis by permuting HLA or CMV assignments 20 times. A later analysis grouped co-occurring TCRs with DBSCAN, adding TCRdist sequence similarity when clustering within HLA-allele-positive subsets. For co-occurrence clustering, repertoires with fewer than 30,000 or more than 120,000 public chains were excluded, along with roughly five repertoires with anomalous nucleotide sharing. TCRdb stores this immuneACCESS table with in-frame sequences only. Part of the clones is absent; in the studies checked, under half of the shortfall reflects unresolved V genes, and no reason is known for the rest. V and J calls and clone size come straight from that table; D and trimming were deduced from the DNA. The sample has hundreds of thousands of clones on record, about 90% of them singletons. Approximately 2.4% of the sample lies in the top ten.

Sample: PBMCs. Recombination linked TRBV5-1 to TRBJ1-5; TRBD1 is a weak D gene call, 5 bases matching. This TCR was sampled from a woman aged 18 to 35 in good health and CMV-seronegative. The CDR3 reads as follows: CASSLEGVNQPQHF. The base sequence is TGCGCCAGCAGCTTGGAAGGGGTCAATCAGCCCCAGCATTTT.